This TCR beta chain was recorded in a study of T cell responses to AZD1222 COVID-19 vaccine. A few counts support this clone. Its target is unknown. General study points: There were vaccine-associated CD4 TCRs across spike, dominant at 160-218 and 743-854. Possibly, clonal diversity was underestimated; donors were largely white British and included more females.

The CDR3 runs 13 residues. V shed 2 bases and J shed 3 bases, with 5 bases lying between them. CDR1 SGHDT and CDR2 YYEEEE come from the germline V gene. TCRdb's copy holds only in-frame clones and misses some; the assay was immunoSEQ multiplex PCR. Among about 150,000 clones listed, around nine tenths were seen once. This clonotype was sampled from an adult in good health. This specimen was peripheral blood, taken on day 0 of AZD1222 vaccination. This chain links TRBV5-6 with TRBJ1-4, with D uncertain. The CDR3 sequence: CASSFPSNEKLFF. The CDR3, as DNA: TGTGCCAGCAGCTTTCCCTCTAATGAAAAACTGTTTTTT.